This TCR beta chain was observed in a study of monozygotic twins with inflammatory bowel disease (dated by TCRdb to the late 2010s). In terms of the full investigation: In total, 28 monozygotic twin pairs made up the full study: 19 Danish pairs, all IBD-discordant, plus nine German pairs, of which four were IBD-concordant and five were IBD-discordant. The search for disease-associated traits relied mainly on comparing, within discordant pairs, IBD patients with their genetically identical healthy co-twins. Each individual had, on average, about 151 000 unique TCRalpha sequences and 181 000 unique TCRbeta sequences available for analysis. Findings and caveats that apply to the study as a whole: The analysis was unable to tell apart different T cell subtypes. No difference in repertoire similarity was observed between concordant and discordant twins, possibly owing to limited statistical power. Compared with healthy twins, IBD patients shared fewer clonotypes with other individuals, and the difference was most pronounced in patients with signs of disease activity. IBD patients had lower TCRbeta repertoire diversity, measured by the inverse Simpson index, than their healthy co-twins. Background noise and inter-individual variability may have been introduced into the repertoires by the differing immunosuppressive treatments among patients. No single strong signal or clonotype linked to IBD turned up in the results, so the idea that one exists was not supported.

From each donor, a roughly 2.7 ml peripheral blood sample was collected into PAXgene tubes and kept at -80 degrees C. Without any T cell sorting, total RNA was extracted from whole blood using the PAXgene blood miRNA kit on an automated QIAcube. Peripheral blood from monozygotic twin pairs, either concordant or discordant for inflammatory bowel disease, underwent deep TCRalpha and TCRbeta repertoire profiling that used unique molecular barcoding. For every twin pair, smoking habits were documented, and each individual was categorised as a current, former or never smoker. Its CDR3 holds 15 amino acids, cysteine through phenylalanine. The coding DNA is unavailable. Libraries were made using 5' RACE. Preparation of each TCR library used 3,500 to 4,500 ng of total RNA. For each sample, cDNA synthesis with SMARTScribe reverse transcriptase was split into eight separate reactions. During cDNA synthesis, template switching introduced unique molecular identifiers that contained a 6-nucleotide sample barcode. TCRalpha and TCRbeta cDNA was amplified by two nested PCRs of approximately 17 and 9 cycles, with bead purification after each PCR. Before amplification, the cDNA was treated with uracil DNA-glycosylase and purified using the QIAquick PCR purification kit. The second PCR was the step at which Illumina TruSeq-compatible adapters and sample-specific barcodes were added. TapeStation and Qubit were used to check library quality and concentration, and 5 ng of each library was pooled. The pooled libraries were sequenced with 2 x 100 bp reads and custom sequencing primers on an Illumina HiSeq2500 single-index Rapid Run. As for the original processing: UMI-based consensus assembly with MiGEC version 1.2.6 was used to correct PCR and sequencing errors. MiXCR version 2.1.1 was used to carry out V(D)J alignment, clonotype assembly and CDR3 extraction. To normalise gene usage, clonotype sharing and MAIT/NKT TCR abundance, the top 1000, 10 000 and 20 000 clonotypes in each sample were analysed. After downsampling to 27 000 UMIs, diversity was calculated as the inverse Simpson index using the vegan R package. Paired Mann-Whitney U tests were applied to discordant twin pairs, and Benjamini-Hochberg correction was used for multiple testing. The reads, reprocessed by TCRdb, yield one row per CDR3 protein sequence and no DNA. What appears here as the V and J calls and clone size reflects TCRdb's work, not the paper's. The table for this sample records about 380,000 distinct CDR3 sequences. 2.5% to 3% of the sample is held by the ten biggest clonotypes.

Notes on this clonotype: Its binding antigen is unknown.

The rearrangement joined TRBV12-3 or TRBV12-4 to TRBJ2-7; TCRdb's assignment of TRBD1 cannot be checked, as there is no DNA. Sequencing was carried out using blood. This receptor was identified in a human donor with ulcerative colitis or Crohn's disease, or a healthy co-twin of an affected twin (not recorded which). The CDR3 here reads CASSLGDRAPYEQYF.